Given below is one T cell receptor beta chain in context. The data belong to a study of PD-L1 blockade in urothelial cancer. In the study overall: Blood was tested 3 weeks (second dose) and 6 weeks into treatment. Blood samples had a median of roughly 140,000 T cells.

Assay: immunoSEQ multiplex PCR; the TCRdb copy retains only in-frame clones and omits some. Of 50,000 or so clones listed, about 82% are singletons. Documented time point: pretreatment peripheral blood. The specimen comprised PBMCs, sampled around atezolizumab (anti-PD-L1) treatment. This clonotype originated in a man aged 60 to 69 with urothelial cancer.

This CDR3 is CASSVGAAGGHNEQFF. DNA for the CDR3: TGTGCCAGCAGCGTAGGAGCTGCGGGGGGGCACAATGAGCAGTTCTTC. V usage is TRBV9 and J usage is TRBJ2-1; TRBD2 matches at 9 bases. Germline CDR1 is SGDLS and CDR2 is YYNGEE. Trimming at V came to 0 bases and at J to 5 bases, leaving 6 bases not matched to a gene. The CDR3 length is 16 residues.